This TCR beta chain was captured by sequencing in a study of CD8 T cells in ankylosing spondylitis (dated by TCRdb to 2016 to 2017). About the full investigation: The study profiled T cell receptor beta repertoires in healthy donors and ankylosing spondylitis patients to find disease-linked TCR variants. The full study cohort comprised 25 ankylosing spondylitis patients and 110 or so healthy donors. Samples of peripheral blood were taken, and for ankylosing spondylitis patients, synovial fluid was collected as well. Study-level results and caveats: A CD8+ phenotype was shown by the disease-linked clones, which were found at relatively low frequencies in peripheral blood. According to the report, matched synovial fluid samples from ankylosing spondylitis patients were significantly enriched for the disease-linked clones. Blood from ankylosing spondylitis patients appeared to be characterized by a TCR beta motif made up of several highly homologous amino acid variants. Some motif variants were previously reported in synovial fluid and blood of reactive arthritis patients, suggesting common disease-initiation mechanisms.

Here V drops 7 bases and J drops 2 bases, and the junction holds 7 bases not matched to any gene. Including cysteine and phenylalanine, the CDR3 has 14 amino acids. The kept DNA is CDR3 alone, 42 bases in frame from the first base. This clonotype was found many times. No cognate antigen has been identified for it. No clone much larger than this one lies a single base away; base qualities are absent. TCRdb lists the instrument as Illumina HiSeq 2500. TCR beta libraries were prepared by quantitative 5'-RACE with molecular barcodes. The paper's processing steps were these. To identify disease-linked TCR variants, a new computational method was used, one built on a probabilistic model of VDJ rearrangement. Clones were called with MiXCR by TCRdb after fastp trimmed the public reads at Q25, and only in-frame beta chains were retained. Rows are combined by CDR3 protein, so each entry shows the most common genes and DNA. TCRdb assigned the V and J calls; the authors' analysis was not used. The sample records roughly 220,000 distinct CDR3 sequences, roughly a tenth of which are singletons. Around a fifth of the sample comes from the top ten.

The chain employs TRBV12-3 or TRBV12-4 and TRBJ1-1, with 7 junctional bases fitting TRBD1. The material sequenced was blood, either unsorted or a sorted T cell fraction (not recorded which). The clonotype was recovered from a male donor with ankylosing spondylitis or in good health (not recorded which). CDR3 region: CASTTTGVNTEAFF. The nucleotides are TGTGCCAGCACAACTACAGGGGTCAACACTGAAGCTTTCTTT.